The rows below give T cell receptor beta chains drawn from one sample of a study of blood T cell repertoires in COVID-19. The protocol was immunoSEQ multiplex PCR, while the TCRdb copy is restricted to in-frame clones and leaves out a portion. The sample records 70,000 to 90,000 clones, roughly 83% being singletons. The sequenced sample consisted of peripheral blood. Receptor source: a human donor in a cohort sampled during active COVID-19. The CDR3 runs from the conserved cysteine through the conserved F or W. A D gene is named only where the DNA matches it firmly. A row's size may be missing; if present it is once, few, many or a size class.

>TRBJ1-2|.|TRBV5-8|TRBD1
TGTGCCAGCCGAGGACAGGGGATCCATGGCTACACCTTC
CASRGQGIHGYTF
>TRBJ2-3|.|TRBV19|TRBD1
TGTGCCAGTAGTACGGGGACAGGGCTTTTCGTGGATACGCAGTATTTT
CASSTGTGLFVDTQYF
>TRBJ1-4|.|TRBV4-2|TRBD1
TGTGCCAGCAGCCAAGGGACAGGAGGTGAAAAACTGTTTTTT
CASSQGTGGEKLFF
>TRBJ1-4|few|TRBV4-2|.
TGTGCCAGCAGCCAAGATCCAGGTACTGCAACTAATGAAAAACTGTTTTTT
CASSQDPGTATNEKLFF
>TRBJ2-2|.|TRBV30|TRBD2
TGTGCCTGGAGTGGCCTAGCGGGGGATAACACCGGGGAGCTGTTTTTT
CAWSGLAGDNTGELFF
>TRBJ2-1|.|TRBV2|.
TGTGCCAGCATAATCTCGCGGAGCCACAATGAGCAGTTCTTC
CASIISRSHNEQFF
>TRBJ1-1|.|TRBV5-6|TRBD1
TGTGCCAGCAGCCGGGACAGGGCTAGCACTGAAGCTTTCTTT
CASSRDRASTEAFF
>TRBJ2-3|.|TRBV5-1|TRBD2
TGCGCCAGCAGCTTGCCTTTGGGGGGGACCACAGATACGCAGTATTTT
CASSLPLGGTTDTQYF
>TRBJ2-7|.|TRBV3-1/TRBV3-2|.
TGTGCCAGCAGCCCGATCGAGGGCGGCAAGCGCTACGAGCAGTACTTC
CASSPIEGGKRYEQYF
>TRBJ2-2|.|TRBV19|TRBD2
TGTGCCAGTAGTATAGGGTCTAGCGGGAGGCCAGCGAACACCGGGGAGCTGTTTTTT
CASSIGSSGRPANTGELFF
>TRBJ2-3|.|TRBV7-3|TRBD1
TGTGCCAGCAGCTTGGGACAGGGGGCGACCACAGATACGCAGTATTTT
CASSLGQGATTDTQYF
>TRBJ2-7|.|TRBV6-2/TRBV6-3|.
TGTGCCAGCAGTTACTCGTTCTACTCCGAGCAGTACTTC
CASSYSFYSEQYF
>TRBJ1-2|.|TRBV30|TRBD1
TGTGCCTGTCTGATAACAGGGGGCGCTTTCTATGGCTACACCTTC
CACLITGGAFYGYTF
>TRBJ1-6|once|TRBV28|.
TGTGCCAGCAGTTTATCCCAGAATTCACCCCTCCACTTT
CASSLSQNSPLHF
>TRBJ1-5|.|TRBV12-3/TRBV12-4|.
TGTGCCAGCAGTTTTACAGACAATCAGCCCCAGCAGTTT
CASSFTDNQPQQF
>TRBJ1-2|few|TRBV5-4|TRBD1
TGTGCCAGCAGCGATCCGGGACAGTCTAACTATGGCTACACCTTC
CASSDPGQSNYGYTF
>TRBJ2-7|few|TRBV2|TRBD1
TGTGCCAGCACCCAAAGGACAGGGCCAGCCTACGAGCAGTACTTC
CASTQRTGPAYEQYF
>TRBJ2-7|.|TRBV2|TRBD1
TGTGCCAGCAGTTGGGACAGCTACGAGCAGTACTTC
CASSWDSYEQYF
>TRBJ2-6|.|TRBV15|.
TGTGCCACCAGCAGAGATCTCCCAGGGCACTCTGGGGCCAACGTCCTGACTTTC
CATSRDLPGHSGANVLTF
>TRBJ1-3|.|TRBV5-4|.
TGTGCCAGCAGCCCGAAAACAACAGGGAGGGGTGGAAACACCATATATTTT
CASSPKTTGRGGNTIYF